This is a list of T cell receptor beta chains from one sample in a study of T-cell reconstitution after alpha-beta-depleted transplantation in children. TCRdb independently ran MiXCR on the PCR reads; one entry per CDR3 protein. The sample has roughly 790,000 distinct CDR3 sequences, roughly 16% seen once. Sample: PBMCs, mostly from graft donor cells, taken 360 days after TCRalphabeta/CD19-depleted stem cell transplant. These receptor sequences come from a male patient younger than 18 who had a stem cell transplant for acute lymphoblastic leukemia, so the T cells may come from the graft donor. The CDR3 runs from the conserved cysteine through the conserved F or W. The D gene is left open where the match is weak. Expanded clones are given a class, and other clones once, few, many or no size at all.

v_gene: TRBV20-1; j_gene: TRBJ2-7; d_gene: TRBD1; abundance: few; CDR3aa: CSARWGQGTHEQYF; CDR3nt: TGCAGTGCTAGGTGGGGACAGGGTACCCACGAGCAGTACTTC
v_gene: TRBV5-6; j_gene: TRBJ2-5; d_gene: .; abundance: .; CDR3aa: CASSVAEETQYF; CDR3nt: TGTGCCAGCAGCGTGGCAGAAGAGACCCAGTACTTC
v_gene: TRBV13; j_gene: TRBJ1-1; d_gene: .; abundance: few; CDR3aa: CASSLDGRTNTEAFF; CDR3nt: TGTGCCAGCAGCTTAGATGGCAGGACCAACACTGAAGCTTTCTTT
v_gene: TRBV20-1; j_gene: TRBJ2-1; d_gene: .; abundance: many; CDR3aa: CSADRGAYNEQFF; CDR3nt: TGCAGTGCTGATAGGGGGGCCTACAATGAGCAGTTCTTC
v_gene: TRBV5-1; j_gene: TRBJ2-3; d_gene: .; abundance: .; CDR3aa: CASSRTAATDTQYF; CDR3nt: TGCGCCAGCAGCCGGACAGCGGCCACAGATACGCAGTATTTT
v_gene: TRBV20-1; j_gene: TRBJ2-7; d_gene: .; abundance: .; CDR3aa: CGLLRVERSRDEQYF; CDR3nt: TGCGGCCTTCTCAGGGTAGAACGCAGTCGCGACGAGCAGTACTTC
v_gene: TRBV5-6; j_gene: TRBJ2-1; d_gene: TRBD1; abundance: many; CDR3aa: CASSLLGTGGEQFF; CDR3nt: TGTGCCAGCAGCCTCTTGGGGACAGGGGGTGAGCAGTTCTTC
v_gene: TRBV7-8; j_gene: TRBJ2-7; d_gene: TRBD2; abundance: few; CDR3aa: CASSLTSAYYEQYF; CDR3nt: TGTGCCAGCAGCCTGACTAGCGCCTACTACGAGCAGTACTTC
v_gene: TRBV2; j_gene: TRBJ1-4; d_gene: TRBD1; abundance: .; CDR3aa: CASSEARGQYEKLFF; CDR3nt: TGTGCCAGCAGTGAAGCGAGGGGACAGTATGAAAAACTGTTTTTT
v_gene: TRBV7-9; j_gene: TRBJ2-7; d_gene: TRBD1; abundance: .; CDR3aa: CASSPRAGTVYF; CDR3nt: TGTGCCAGCAGCCCCCGTGCCGGGACAGTATACTTC
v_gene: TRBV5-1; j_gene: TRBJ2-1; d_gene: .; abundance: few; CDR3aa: CASSSPWTASYNEQFF; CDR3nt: TGCGCCAGCAGCTCCCCCTGGACGGCCTCCTACAATGAGCAGTTCTTC
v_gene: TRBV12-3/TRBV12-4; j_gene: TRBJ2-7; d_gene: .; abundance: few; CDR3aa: CASSLSRAGVYEQYF; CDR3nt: TGTGCCAGCAGTTTGAGTAGGGCCGGTGTATACGAGCAGTACTTC
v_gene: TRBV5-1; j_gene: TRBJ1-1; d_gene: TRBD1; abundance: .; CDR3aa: CASSFAPGTGRTEAFF; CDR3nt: TGCGCCAGCAGCTTCGCTCCCGGGACAGGGCGGACTGAAGCTTTCTTT